This T cell receptor beta chain appears in the sequencing data of a study of identical twins. The study, taken as a whole, reports: When twins shared out-of-frame alpha sequences, those sequences had excess low generation probability. The study drew conclusions from cross-sectional statistical analysis, not from following the same donors.

With no exceptions, donors were healthy Caucasians. The germline CDR1 and CDR2 sequences are DFQATT and SNEGSKA (reference sequence). The CDR3 covers 16 residues. Trimming removed 5 bases from V and 0 bases from J; junction bases left unmatched: 9. Through template switching, a universal primer site was introduced, and the cDNA contained unique molecular identifiers. Using its own MiXCR run on the 5' RACE reads, TCRdb lists one record per CDR3 protein. The sample consists of more than 350,000 distinct CDR3 sequences, approximately 10% of them appearing once. Notes on this clonotype: What it recognizes is unknown.

Input material: naive T cells sorted from blood. This clonotype was sampled from a woman in her forties or fifties in good health. V is TRBV20-1 and J is TRBJ2-3, with 9 bases lining up with TRBD2. The CDR3, as DNA: TGCAGTGCTGGCCCGACTAGCGGTATAAGCACAGATACGCAGTATTTT. It is translated as CSAGPTSGISTDTQYF.